The next 31 T cell receptor beta chains were all read from a single sample in a study of early stage breast cancer tumors. Here immunoSEQ multiplex PCR was the method, and the copy in TCRdb shows in-frame clones only, minus some. This table has 50,000 to 75,000 clones, around three quarters appearing once. The sequencing input was blood. The receptors derive from a person aged 30 to 39 with breast cancer.

V and J are TRBV7-6 and TRBJ2-1, with 7 bases fitting TRBD2. Germline V gives CDR1 SGHVS, CDR2 FNYEAQ. The CDR3 totals 13 residues. V lost 5 bases and J lost 8; bases outside the gene matches: 6. CDR3 in DNA: TGTGCCAGCAGCCGACTAGCTATCGATGAGCAGTTCTTC. It yields the protein CASSRLAIDEQFF.

The chain employs TRBV7-8 and TRBJ2-1, with 9 bases matching TRBD2. CDR3 size: 18 residues. Germline CDR1 is SGHVS and CDR2 is FQNEAQ. With 5 bases clipped from V and 2 bases from J, the junction kept 13 bases outside the gene matches. CDR3 bases: TGTGCCAGCAGCCCCAAGCGAGCTAGCGGGGTTACCTACAATGAGCAGTTCTTC. Translation gives CASSPKRASGVTYNEQFF.

A few counts support this clone. V and J are TRBV7-2 and TRBJ1-3; no firm D call. This CDR3 is 16 amino acids long. Germline lookup yields CDR1 SGHTA and CDR2 FQGNSA. Trimming removed 1 base at V and 0 bases at J, with 10 bases between. The CDR3 sequence is CASSLDNRYSGNTIYF. CDR3 DNA sequence: TGTGCCAGCAGCTTAGATAACAGATACTCTGGAAACACCATATATTTT.

V usage is TRBV16 and J usage is TRBJ2-3, with TRBD2 matching 11 bases. Germline CDR1 reads KGHSY; CDR2 reads FQNENV. The J segment lost 0 bases and the V segment lost 5 bases, leaving 16 bases of the junction unmatched. The CDR3 is 20 residues long. In DNA, the CDR3 is TGTGCCAGCAGCAACCCCGTTGGGACTAGCGGTTCCTCTAGCACAGATACGCAGTATTTT. It encodes CASSNPVGTSGSSSTDTQYF.

This clone appeared once. The V gene is TRBV9, the J gene TRBJ2-7, with a weak D call TRBD2 (6 bases). The CDR3 has 16 amino acids. Germline assignment: CDR1 SGDLS and CDR2 YYNGEE. The V end lost 4 bases, the J end lost 0 bases, and 17 bases lay between the germline ends. The DNA for the CDR3 is TGTGCCAGCAGCTCCTCCCTTCTAGCGCCCTCCTACGAGCAGTACTTC. The encoded protein is CASSSSLLAPSYEQYF.

The chain combines TRBV6-5 with TRBJ1-3; a weak D match, TRBD1 (6 bases). V dropped 0 bases and J dropped 0 bases, with 9 bases sitting between them. The CDR3 length is 16 residues. Germline lookup yields CDR1 MNHEY and CDR2 SVGAGI. The CDR3 DNA reads TGTGCCAGCAGTTACTCGATACAGGGCTCTGGAAACACCATATATTTT. Amino acids: CASSYSIQGSGNTIYF.

Only a few counts were recorded for this clone. This chain joins TRBV19 and TRBJ2-2; weak D call: TRBD2 (5 bases). The CDR3 is 12 amino acids. Trimming left V 8 bases short and J 5 bases short, with 9 bases between. Germline V gene data show CDR1 as LNHDA and CDR2 as SQIVND (reference sequence). CDR3 protein: CASPGVTGELFF. As DNA, the CDR3 is TGTGCCAGTCCCGGGGTAACCGGGGAGCTGTTTTTT.

V gene TRBV9 combines with J gene TRBJ2-1; 8 bases map to TRBD2. Per germline, CDR1 SGDLS and CDR2 YYNGEE. The CDR3 runs 17 residues. Losses at the gene ends were 4 bases for V and 4 bases for J; bases not matched to a gene: 13. CDR3 bases: TGTGCCAGCAGCCCTAGTTGGGGGGCGGGAGGTTACAATGAGCAGTTCTTC. Protein product: CASSPSWGAGGYNEQFF.

The CDR3 nucleotides read TGTGCCAGCTCACCACCTGGCAACTACGAGCAGTACTTC. Protein: CASSPPGNYEQYF. The rearrangement joins TRBV18 to TRBJ2-7; no clear D. The length of the CDR3 is 13 residues. Trimming took 0 bases from V and 3 from J, leaving 6 bases between them. Germline loops: CDR1 KGHSH, CDR2 LQKENI.

The genes are TRBV2 and TRBJ1-5; D perhaps matches TRBD1 (6 bases). The CDR3 covers 16 residues. V was cut by 6 bases and J by 9 bases, with 24 bases left in between. Germline V gene lookup returns CDR1 SNHLY and CDR2 FYNNEI. The chain's CDR3 is CASSSEGGRFTGPQHF. DNA for the CDR3: TGTGCCAGCAGCTCTGAGGGGGGGCGCTTTACGGGGCCCCAGCATTTT.

This chain uses TRBV7-2 with TRBJ2-7, with D possibly matching TRBD1 (6 bases). CDR1 is SGHTA and CDR2 is FQGNSA in the germline V gene. The CDR3 covers 16 residues. Trimming removed 2 bases at V and 3 bases at J, with 17 bases between. CDR3 sequence reads: CASSLPPGQYYYEQYF. The CDR3 DNA follows: TGTGCCAGCAGCTTACCCCCCGGACAGTACTACTACGAGCAGTACTTC.

The chain carries TRBV7-2 and TRBJ2-7, with D possibly called TRBD1 or TRBD2 (7 bases each). Trimming took 6 bases from V and 6 from J, leaving 18 bases between them. The CDR3 extends over 14 amino acids. Per germline, CDR1 SGHTA and CDR2 FQGNSA. The CDR3 bases are TGTGCCAGCAGAATAGGGGGCGGGAGCGGCGAGCAGTACTTC. As protein: CASRIGGGSGEQYF. Looking up the rest from reference TRBV7-2 and TRBJ2-7 gives the full variable domain: GAGVSQSPSNKVTEKGKDVELRCDPISGHTALYWYRQSLGQGLEFLIYFQGNSAPDKSGLPSDRFSAERTGGSVSTLTIQRTQQEDSAVYLCASRIGGGSGEQYFGPGTRLTVT.

The V gene is TRBV11-2, the J gene TRBJ1-2; D gene ambiguous. Germline CDR1 is SGHAT and CDR2 is FQNNGV. The CDR3 extends over 15 amino acids. Between the trimmed V and J ends, which lost 6 bases and 3 bases, there was a span of 17 bases. CDR3: CASRQPRPGDYGYTF. The DNA for the CDR3 is TGTGCCAGCAGACAACCCCGTCCCGGGGACTATGGCTACACCTTC.

The V gene is TRBV19, the J gene TRBJ2-5, with 15 bases that match TRBD2. The germline V gene has CDR1 LNHDA and CDR2 SQIVND (reference sequence). The CDR3 length is 15 residues. The trim removed 3 bases at V and 9 bases at J, leaving 5 bases unmatched. The CDR3, as DNA: TGTGCCAGTAGTATGAAGGGACTAGCGGGAGGATCCCAGTACTTC. Its translation is CASSMKGLAGGSQYF. The whole variable domain, filled in from reference TRBV19 and TRBJ2-5, reads DGGITQSPKYLFRKEGQNVTLSCEQNLNHDAMYWYRQDPGQGLRLIYYSQIVNDFQKGDIAEGYSVSREKKESFPLTVTSAQKNPTAFYLCASSMKGLAGGSQYFGPGTRLLVL.

The CDR3 DNA reads as TGCGCCAGCACCCAAGGTGGGGCCAAAAACATTCAGTACTTC. Protein: CASTQGGAKNIQYF. The chain couples TRBV5-1 to TRBJ2-4; no reliable D call. Trimming took off 6 bases at V and 1 base at J, with 11 bases between the two ends. The CDR3 covers 14 residues. Germline CDR1 reads SGHRS; CDR2 reads YFSETQ.

This chain links TRBV9 with TRBJ1-3; D remains unclear. The CDR3 extends over 15 amino acids. Germline V gene lookup returns CDR1 SGDLS and CDR2 YYNGEE. V was clipped by 4 bases and J by 4 bases, with 15 bases between them. This chain's CDR3 is CASSTRPGGGNTIYF. CDR3 nucleotide sequence: TGTGCCAGCAGCACCCGCCCCGGCGGGGGAAACACCATATATTTT. Together with reference TRBV9 and TRBJ1-3, the CDR3 gives the full variable domain: DSGVTQTPKHLITATGQRVTLRCSPRSGDLSVYWYQQSLDQGLQFLIQYYNGEERAKGNILERFSAQQFPDLHSELNLSSLELGDSALYFCASSTRPGGGNTIYFGEGSWLTVV.

This chain links TRBV7-9 with TRBJ2-5; D possibly corresponds to TRBD1 (5 bases). This CDR3 has 15 amino acids. Trimming cost V 5 bases and J 0 bases, with 13 bases left between them. The germline CDR1 and CDR2 sequences are SEHNR and FQNEAQ (reference sequence). The CDR3 reads CASSPAQGHQETQYF. In DNA, the CDR3 is TGTGCCAGCAGCCCTGCCCAGGGCCACCAAGAGACCCAGTACTTC.

J is TRBJ2-5 and V is TRBV19; 7 bases map to TRBD1. The V gene end was trimmed by 4 bases and the J gene end by 2 bases; junction bases not matched to a gene: 4. The germline V gene has CDR1 LNHDA and CDR2 SQIVND (reference sequence). The CDR3 runs 14 residues. This CDR3 reads CASSRQQGQETQYF. CDR3 bases: TGTGCCAGTAGTAGACAACAGGGGCAAGAGACCCAGTACTTC.

CDR3 region: CASSFQGGSYNEQFF. CDR3 DNA sequence: TGTGCCAGCAGCTTCCAGGGCGGTTCCTACAATGAGCAGTTCTTC. The chain joins TRBV7-9 to TRBJ2-1, with D tentatively TRBD1 (5 bases). Germline CDR1 reads SEHNR; CDR2 reads FQNEAQ (reference sequence). Trimming removed 3 bases from V and 1 base from J, with 10 bases in between. The CDR3 is made up of 15 amino acids.

This chain uses TRBV18 with TRBJ2-7; D ambiguous. This CDR3 comprises 12 residues. Germline V lookup: CDR1 KGHSH, CDR2 LQKENI. V was trimmed by 6 bases and J by 4 bases, leaving 10 bases between them. CDR3: CASSQEIYEQYF. The CDR3 DNA reads as TGTGCCAGCTCGCAAGAGATTTACGAGCAGTACTTC.

The rearrangement links TRBV6-1 to TRBJ1-1; tentative D call: TRBD1 (5 bases). CDR1 is MNHNS and CDR2 is SASEGT in the germline V gene. Trimming pared 8 bases from V and 1 base from J, leaving 11 bases between. The CDR3 is 13 residues long. CDR3 coding DNA: TGTGCCAGCCCGGACACCAAGAACACTGAAGCTTTCTTT. Translating it yields CASPDTKNTEAFF.

The chain combines TRBV7-9 with TRBJ2-1; 13 positions match TRBD2. This CDR3 spans 16 amino acids. The V gene's germline CDR1 is SEHNR and CDR2 FQNEAQ (reference sequence). V was clipped by 7 bases and J by 10 bases; unmatched bases: 13. The DNA of the CDR3 is TGTGCCAGCACCGACGGACTAGCGGGGGCCCTTGGCGAGCAGTTCTTC. Protein sequence: CASTDGLAGALGEQFF. Using reference TRBV7-9 and TRBJ2-1 for the parts outside the CDR3, the full variable domain is DTGVSQNPRHKITKRGQNVTFRCDPISEHNRLYWYRQTLGQGPEFLTYFQNEAQLEKSRLLSDRFSAERPKGSFSTLEIQRTEQGDSAMYLCASTDGLAGALGEQFFGPGTRLTVL.

This clone was seen only once. This chain links TRBV7-9 with TRBJ2-1; D is unclear. V lost 2 bases to trimming and J lost 4 bases, with 9 bases between them. This CDR3 comprises 14 residues. In germline, CDR1 is SEHNR, CDR2 FQNEAQ (reference sequence). The CDR3 DNA reads TGTGCCAGCAGCTTAAGCGTTTCTTACAATGAGCAGTTCTTC. Encoded protein: CASSLSVSYNEQFF.

The chain couples TRBV5-5 to TRBJ1-4; possible D gene TRBD1, 5 bases. Germline CDR1 and CDR2: SGHKS and YYEKEE (reference sequence). Trimming stripped 4 bases from V and 6 bases from J, with 10 bases between. The CDR3 is 13 amino acids. The CDR3 region is CASSRVGDEKLFF. The CDR3 bases are TGTGCCAGCAGCCGGGTGGGGGATGAAAAACTGTTTTTT.

The rearrangement links TRBV7-9 to TRBJ2-1; no clear D gene. Looked up from germline, CDR1 is SEHNR and CDR2 is FQNEAQ (reference sequence). Trimming removed 5 bases from V and 5 bases from J, with 13 bases in between. This CDR3 comprises 14 residues. The CDR3: CASSPRSPNNEQFF. The CDR3, as DNA: TGTGCCAGCAGCCCCCGGTCTCCCAACAATGAGCAGTTCTTC.

The rearrangement links TRBV6-5 to TRBJ2-7; D possibly corresponds to TRBD1 (5 bases). V was pared by 5 bases and J by 5 bases, with 16 bases between. This CDR3 has 14 residues. The V gene's germline CDR1 is MNHEY and CDR2 SVGAGI. The CDR3 loop reads CASSAAGSVHEQYF. CDR3 coding DNA: TGTGCCAGCAGTGCCGCAGGGTCGGTTCACGAGCAGTACTTC.

V gene TRBV6-4 combines with J gene TRBJ2-3; 7 bases match TRBD2. The length of the CDR3 is 15 residues. From germline, CDR1 is MRHNA and CDR2 SNTAGT. V was clipped by 5 bases and J by 3 bases; unmatched bases: 8. Here the CDR3 reads CASSRLAEITDTQYF. The CDR3, as DNA: TGTGCCAGCAGTCGGCTAGCGGAAATAACAGATACGCAGTATTTT.

This clone showed up just once. The gene calls are TRBV5-1 and TRBJ1-3; D is possibly TRBD1 (5 bases). Trimming took off 0 bases at V and 2 bases at J, with 12 bases between the two ends. The CDR3 loop spans 16 amino acids. CDR1 SGHRS and CDR2 YFSETQ come from the germline V gene. Here the CDR3 DNA reads TGCGCCAGCAGCTTGGAGGCCAGGGAGCCTGGAAACACCATATATTTT. Encoded protein: CASSLEAREPGNTIYF.

The CDR3 sequence: CAWSPLWTGGGYEQYF. In DNA form, the CDR3 reads TGTGCCTGGAGCCCCTTGTGGACGGGAGGGGGGTACGAGCAGTACTTC. V usage is TRBV30 and J usage is TRBJ2-7, with 8 bases identical to TRBD2. With 3 bases clipped from V and 4 bases from J, the junction kept 14 bases outside the gene matches. Germline V CDR1 and CDR2: GTSNPN, SVGIG (reference sequence). This CDR3 is built from 16 residues.

The chain employs TRBV5-1 and TRBJ1-2; TRBD1 is a possible D gene (5 bases). The CDR3 spans 15 residues. Germline values: CDR1 SGHRS, CDR2 YFSETQ. The V and J ends lost 0 bases and 1 base respectively, with 10 bases between them. CDR3 nucleotides: TGCGCCAGCAGCTTGGCGGGGGAACTTAACTATGGCTACACCTTC. This encodes CASSLAGELNYGYTF.

The chain couples TRBV7-8 to TRBJ2-2; the D gene is possibly TRBD2 (6 bases). The CDR3 loop spans 15 amino acids. Looked up from germline, CDR1 is SGHVS and CDR2 is FQNEAQ. Trimming cost V 4 bases and J 3 bases, with 12 bases left between them. DNA for the CDR3: TGTGCCAGCAGCTCGGGACTCTCCTACACCGGGGAGCTGTTTTTT. It yields the protein CASSSGLSYTGELFF.